The 26 T cell receptor beta chains listed next were all sequenced from one sample in a study of a mutant IDH1 vaccine in newly diagnosed glioma. Time point in this sample: week 11, during vaccination. Doses of 300 ug of mutant IDH1 20-mer peptide were given with topical imiquimod. Measured with immunoSEQ multiplex PCR; TCRdb has only the in-frame clones, and not every one. The data contain tens of thousands of clones, around 85% of them singletons. Their antigen targets remain unknown. Sequencing was performed on PBMCs, taken from a glioma patient whose treatment included an IDH1 peptide vaccine. The receptors shown here come from a woman between 50 and 59 years old with glioma.

The CDR3 protein is CASSLLPQISGANVLTF. The CDR3 DNA sequence: TGTGCCAGCAGTTTACTACCTCAAATTTCTGGGGCCAACGTCCTGACTTTC. The chain joins TRBV28 to TRBJ2-6; D gene unclear. Germline CDR1 reads MDHEN; CDR2 reads SYDVKM. V was pared by 2 bases and J by 1 base, with 12 bases between. The CDR3 contains 17 residues. The full variable domain, in which reference TRBV28 and TRBJ2-6 provide the parts outside the CDR3, is DVKVTQSSRYLVKRTGEKVFLECVQDMDHENMFWYRQDPGLGLRLIYFSYDVKMKEKGDIPEGYSVSREKKERFSLILESASTNQTSMYLCASSLLPQISGANVLTFGAGSRLTVL.

This chain uses TRBV2 with TRBJ2-2, with D perhaps matching TRBD2 (5 bases). Trimming took 4 bases from V and 4 from J, leaving 16 bases between them. This CDR3 has 16 residues. The V gene's germline CDR1 is SNHLY and CDR2 FYNNEI. The CDR3 DNA reads TGTGCCAGCAGTGGGAATAGAGGCGGAGGCACCGGGGAGCTGTTTTTT. The encoded protein is CASSGNRGGGTGELFF.

This clone was seen more than once but under ten times. The chain carries TRBV6-4 and TRBJ2-3, with 11 bases matching TRBD2. Losses at the gene ends were 2 bases for V and 2 bases for J; bases not matched to a gene: 3. Per the germline V gene, CDR1 is MRHNA and CDR2 is SNTAGT. The CDR3 is 16 amino acids. In DNA form, the CDR3 reads TGTGCCAGCAGTGACGGGACTAGCGGAGACACAGATACGCAGTATTTT. Its translation is CASSDGTSGDTDTQYF.

The chain couples TRBV6-1 to TRBJ1-6, with 7 bases lining up with TRBD1. The CDR3 covers 14 residues. V dropped 4 bases and J dropped 9; count of bases not matched to a gene: 6. CDR1 and CDR2 (germline): MNHNS, SASEGT. CDR3 region: CASSGQGNGSPLHF. The CDR3 DNA is TGTGCCAGCAGTGGACAGGGAAACGGTTCACCCCTCCACTTT.

This chain uses TRBV4-3 with TRBJ2-7, with D unclear. Trimming removed 1 base from V and 2 bases from J, with 9 bases in between. Germline V gene data show CDR1 as LGHNA and CDR2 as YSLEER. The CDR3 spans 14 residues. Here the CDR3 reads CASSQGRKTYEQYF. The CDR3 DNA reads as TGCGCCAGCAGCCAAGGGCGAAAGACCTACGAGCAGTACTTC.

The rearrangement links TRBV19 to TRBJ1-1, with a tentative D call TRBD1 (5 bases). This CDR3 has 16 amino acids. V gave up 1 base and J gave up 1 base, with 13 bases separating them. Germline V gene data show CDR1 as LNHDA and CDR2 as SQIVND (reference sequence). The CDR3 DNA reads TGTGCCAGTAGTATAGGCTCCGGCAGGGCGAACACTGAAGCTTTCTTT. It translates to CASSIGSGRANTEAFF.

This clone occurred a few times. This chain connects TRBV13 to TRBJ2-5; no reliable D call. Germline V gene sequence: CDR1 PRHDT, CDR2 FYEKMQ (reference sequence). The CDR3 has 15 residues. V was cut by 7 bases and J by 2 bases, with 17 bases left in between. CDR3 sequence (DNA): TGTGCCAGCACCCCTGTGGGTAAGGTACAAGAGACCCAGTACTTC. Its translation: CASTPVGKVQETQYF.

V usage is TRBV7-3 and J usage is TRBJ1-6; 10 bases match TRBD1. The germline V gene encodes CDR1 SGHTA and CDR2 FQGTGA. CDR3 length: 14 residues. Trimming at V came to 5 bases and at J to 9 bases, leaving 4 bases not matched to a gene. CDR3 amino acids: CASSQTGGGSPLHF. CDR3 coding DNA: TGTGCCAGCAGCCAGACAGGGGGCGGTTCACCCCTCCACTTT.

In its sample, this clone was seen a few times. This sequence joins TRBV10-3 and TRBJ1-1; 7 bases are a match to TRBD1. CDR1 and CDR2 (germline): ENHRY, SYGVKD. The CDR3 loop spans 13 amino acids. V lost 10 bases, J lost 0 bases, and 5 bases stayed unmatched. CDR3 region: CASLGTVNTEAFF. For the CDR3, the DNA is TGTGCCAGCCTCGGGACAGTGAACACTGAAGCTTTCTTT.

This chain uses TRBV5-4 with TRBJ1-4; no definite D call. Deletions cut 2 bases from V and 4 bases from J, with 9 bases between. Per germline, CDR1 SGHNT and CDR2 YYREEE (reference sequence). The CDR3 spans 14 residues. The CDR3 DNA is TGTGCCAGCAGCTTTCCGGGAGGTAATGAAAAACTGTTTTTT. This codes for CASSFPGGNEKLFF. The full variable domain, rest sourced from reference TRBV5-4 and TRBJ1-4, is ETGVTQSPTHLIKTRGQQVTLRCSSQSGHNTVSWYQQALGQGPQFIFQYYREEENGRGNFPPRFSGLQFPNYSSELNVNALELDDSALYLCASSFPGGNEKLFFGSGTQLSVL.

This chain uses TRBV7-9 with TRBJ1-4; maybe TRBD1 (5 bases). The CDR3 runs to 14 residues. Germline V gives CDR1 SEHNR, CDR2 FQNEAQ (reference sequence). Deletions cut 5 bases from V and 6 bases from J, with 13 bases between. The CDR3 DNA follows: TGTGCCAGCAGCCGTACGTCGGGGGATGAAAAACTGTTTTTT. Its protein is CASSRTSGDEKLFF.

This chain connects TRBV7-9 to TRBJ1-6, with D unclear. CDR3 length: 11 amino acids. V was shortened by 2 bases and J by 7 bases, with 0 bases between the two germline ends. Germline values: CDR1 SEHNR, CDR2 FQNEAQ (reference sequence). In DNA, the CDR3 is TGTGCCAGCAGCTTAAATTCACCCCTCCACTTT. This gives the protein CASSLNSPLHF. Looking up the rest from reference TRBV7-9 and TRBJ1-6 gives the full variable domain: DTGVSQNPRHKITKRGQNVTFRCDPISEHNRLYWYRQTLGQGPEFLTYFQNEAQLEKSRLLSDRFSAERPKGSFSTLEIQRTEQGDSAMYLCASSLNSPLHFGNGTRLTVT.

The rearrangement links TRBV28 to TRBJ2-7; D perhaps matches TRBD1 (6 bases). The germline V and J ends were trimmed by 2 bases and 5 bases, with 13 bases remaining between them. The CDR3 covers 14 residues. Germline V lookup: CDR1 MDHEN, CDR2 SYDVKM. In DNA form, the CDR3 reads TGTGCCAGCAGTTTAGCTACAGGGAAGAACGAGCAGTACTTC. It yields the protein CASSLATGKNEQYF.

The V and J genes are TRBV11-1 and TRBJ1-2; 8 bases are a match to TRBD1. V dropped 6 bases and J dropped 4; count of bases not matched to a gene: 7. Looked up from germline, CDR1 is SGHAT and CDR2 is FQDESV (reference sequence). The CDR3 has 14 amino acids. The CDR3 DNA reads as TGTGCCAGCAGTCCAGGGGGCAATGGCTATGGCTACACCTTC. The encoded protein is CASSPGGNGYGYTF.

V gene TRBV7-9 combines with J gene TRBJ2-1; 7 bases fit TRBD2. Germline assignment: CDR1 SEHNR and CDR2 FQNEAQ (reference sequence). V was clipped by 7 bases and J by 5 bases; unmatched bases: 8. CDR3 size: 14 residues. The CDR3 bases are TGTGCCAGCATCCGAGGGGCGGGGGACAATGAGCAGTTCTTC. Amino acid sequence: CASIRGAGDNEQFF.

The rearrangement joins TRBV4-2 to TRBJ1-1; TRBD1 is a possible D gene (5 bases). V lost 0 bases and J 1 base, leaving 6 bases between the germline ends. This CDR3 comprises 14 residues. Germline V gene data show CDR1 as LGHNA and CDR2 as YNFKEQ. This CDR3 reads CASSQDGTNTEAFF. The CDR3 DNA follows: TGTGCCAGCAGCCAAGATGGGACGAACACTGAAGCTTTCTTT.

The chain recombines TRBV19 with TRBJ1-2, with 7 bases aligning to TRBD1. CDR1 and CDR2 from the germline V gene are LNHDA and SQIVND (reference sequence). The junction had 8 bases not matched to a gene; V was cut back by 6 bases and J by 4 bases. The CDR3 is 14 amino acids. CDR3 protein: CASRQEGQFYGYTF. CDR3 sequence (DNA): TGTGCCAGTAGACAGGAGGGACAGTTCTATGGCTACACCTTC.

The genes are TRBV29-1 and TRBJ1-1, with D possibly matching TRBD1 (5 bases). The V and J ends lost 5 bases and 5 bases respectively, with 15 bases between them. Germline V lookup: CDR1 SQVTM, CDR2 ANQGSEA. The CDR3 is 13 residues long. CDR3 bases: TGCAGCGTTTTACCAGGGCGGTCTACTGAAGCTTTCTTT. Protein: CSVLPGRSTEAFF.

This clone was seen a few times. The V gene is TRBV19, the J gene TRBJ1-3; D is undetermined. Deletions cut 5 bases from V and 3 bases from J, with 8 bases between. Germline loops: CDR1 LNHDA, CDR2 SQIVND (reference sequence). There are 13 residues in the CDR3. CDR3 amino acids: CASSSPLGNTIYF. The DNA of the CDR3 is TGTGCCAGTAGTTCCCCCCTTGGAAACACCATATATTTT.

The gene calls are TRBV7-2 and TRBJ2-5, with TRBD1 identical over 9 bases. V lost 5 bases to trimming and J lost 4 bases; unmatched junction nucleotides: 8. The germline V gene has CDR1 SGHTA and CDR2 FQGNSA. This CDR3 comprises 15 residues. The CDR3 loop is CASSPQTGGGETQYF. CDR3 in DNA: TGTGCCAGCAGCCCACAGACAGGGGGTGGAGAGACCCAGTACTTC.

The table lists this clone with a count of one. The chain uses TRBV5-6 and TRBJ2-2; the D gene could be TRBD1 or TRBD2 (6 bases each). Per the germline V gene, CDR1 is SGHDT and CDR2 is YYEEEE. V was shortened by 2 bases and J by 5 bases, with 16 bases between the two germline ends. The CDR3 extends over 16 amino acids. CDR3 region: CASSFLTEGGTGELFF. The CDR3 DNA is TGTGCCAGCAGCTTCCTGACAGAGGGGGGAACCGGGGAGCTGTTTTTT.

This chain connects TRBV5-4 to TRBJ1-2; D unresolved. Between the trimmed V and J ends, which lost 0 bases and 0 bases, there was a span of 12 bases. Germline CDR1 and CDR2: SGHNT and YYREEE (reference sequence). The CDR3 loop spans 16 amino acids. CDR3 coding DNA: TGTGCCAGCAGCTTGGGGGCAGGAAGAGCTAACTATGGCTACACCTTC. It specifies CASSLGAGRANYGYTF. The full variable domain, its missing parts supplied by reference TRBV5-4 and TRBJ1-2, is ETGVTQSPTHLIKTRGQQVTLRCSSQSGHNTVSWYQQALGQGPQFIFQYYREEENGRGNFPPRFSGLQFPNYSSELNVNALELDDSALYLCASSLGAGRANYGYTFGSGTRLTVV.

J is TRBJ2-3 and V is TRBV11-3, with D unresolved. The CDR3 extends over 12 amino acids. Germline-derived CDR1 and CDR2 are SGHNT and YENEEA. Trimming left V 5 bases short and J 1 base short, with 4 bases between. The CDR3, as DNA: TGTGCCAGCAGCCGGGGCACAGATACGCAGTATTTT. This gives the protein CASSRGTDTQYF.

The V call is TRBV18, the J call TRBJ1-1; 11 nucleotides match TRBD1. Germline CDR1 KGHSH, CDR2 LQKENI. The CDR3 consists of 15 residues. V shed 3 bases, J shed 8 bases, and the junction held 8 bases outside the gene matches. CDR3: CASSPGTGGSGEAFF. CDR3 nucleotide sequence: TGTGCCAGCTCACCCGGGACAGGGGGATCAGGAGAAGCTTTCTTT. Using reference TRBV18 and TRBJ1-1 for the parts outside the CDR3, the full variable domain is NAGVMQNPRHLVRRRGQEARLRCSPMKGHSHVYWYRQLPEEGLKFMVYLQKENIIDESGMPKERFSAEFPKEGPSILRIQQVVRGDSAAYFCASSPGTGGSGEAFFGQGTRLTVV.

The chain recombines TRBV11-2 with TRBJ2-7, with 9 bases identical to TRBD2. This CDR3 region has 16 residues. Losses at the gene ends were 0 bases for V and 4 bases for J; bases not matched to a gene: 7. Germline lookup yields CDR1 SGHAT and CDR2 FQNNGV. The CDR3 coding sequence is TGTGCCAGCAGCTTAGATTTTGGCGGGGGGGGTTACGAGCAGTACTTC. This codes for CASSLDFGGGGYEQYF.

The rearrangement links TRBV9 to TRBJ2-7; 9 bases match TRBD1. V lost 5 bases to trimming and J lost 5 bases; unmatched junction nucleotides: 8. The CDR3 length is 14 residues. Germline CDR1 SGDLS, CDR2 YYNGEE. The CDR3 DNA sequence: TGTGCCAGCAGTGAGACGGGACAGGGCAACGAGCAGTACTTC. It yields the protein CASSETGQGNEQYF.